This T cell receptor (beta chain) was identified during a study of blood T cells in healthy people across ages. Total RNA was extracted at no less than 5.5 micrograms per sample. The CDR3 is 14 amino acids. The ends were cut back, 7 bases at V and 8 bases at J, with 17 bases in the middle. CDR1 is SNHLY and CDR2 is FYNNEI in the germline V gene. Alongside a J-beta primer mix, a sample-barcoded 5' primer served in a second PCR lasting roughly 7 to 11 cycles. TCRdb reprocessed the 5' RACE reads via MiXCR and lists one record per CDR3 protein. Among approximately 2,000,000 distinct CDR3 sequences, around 40% were seen once, and the ten largest hold 23%.

This receptor was identified in a human donor in good health. The rearrangement joins TRBV2 to TRBJ1-4, with D perhaps matching TRBD1 (5 bases). Sequencing was carried out using blood. CDR3 DNA: TGTGCCAGCAATCTGACAGCCCGACGGGAAAAACTGTTTTTT. It is translated as CASNLTARREKLFF.